The clone carrying this T cell receptor beta chain showed up many times. Its antigen is unidentified. The data were obtained in a study of CD8 T cells in ankylosing spondylitis. Deletions cut 3 bases from V and 13 bases from J, with 17 bases between. Germline CDR1 is SGDLS and CDR2 is YYNGEE. This CDR3 is built from 13 residues. MiXCR, applied by TCRdb to the 5' RACE reads, yields one record per CDR3 protein. The top ten hold 7.7% of the sample, which has tens of thousands of distinct CDR3 sequences, over 2% seen once. Study outcomes and limitations: Clones linked with disease were CD8+ and fairly uncommon in the peripheral blood. There was a TCR beta motif, made of several highly homologous variants, that appeared characteristic of ankylosing spondylitis blood. Reportedly, matched ankylosing spondylitis synovial fluid was significantly enriched for disease-linked clones. Previously reported in reactive arthritis synovial fluid and blood were some of the motif variants.

The specimen sequenced was blood, either unsorted or a sorted T cell fraction (not recorded which). The origin of this receptor is a female donor with ankylosing spondylitis or in good health (not recorded which). V gene TRBV9 combines with J gene TRBJ2-1; D gene unclear. The CDR3 sequence: CASSASESPFQFF. The CDR3 nucleotides are TGTGCCAGCAGCGCATCCGAGTCCCCCTTTCAGTTCTTC.